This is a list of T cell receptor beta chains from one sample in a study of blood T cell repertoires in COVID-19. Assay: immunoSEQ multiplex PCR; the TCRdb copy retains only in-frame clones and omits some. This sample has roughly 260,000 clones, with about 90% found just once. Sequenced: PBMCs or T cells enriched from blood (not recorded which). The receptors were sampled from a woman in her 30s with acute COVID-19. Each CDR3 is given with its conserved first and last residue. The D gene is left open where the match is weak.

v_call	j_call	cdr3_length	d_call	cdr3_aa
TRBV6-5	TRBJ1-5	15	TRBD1	CASSLRGQQFSTQHF
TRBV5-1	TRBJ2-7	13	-	CASSPWTATGEYF
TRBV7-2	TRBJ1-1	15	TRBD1	CASSQPTGWRTEAFF
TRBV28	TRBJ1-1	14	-	CASSLYAANTEAFF
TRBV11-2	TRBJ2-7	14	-	CASSLATGFDEQYF
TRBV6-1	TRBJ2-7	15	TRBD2	CASSDGTSGGDEQYF
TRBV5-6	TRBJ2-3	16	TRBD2	CASSFPPSGYTDTQYF
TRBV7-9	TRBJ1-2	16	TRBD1	CASKKEGDRGIYGYTF
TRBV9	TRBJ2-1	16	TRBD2	CASSVGNSGGVGEQFF
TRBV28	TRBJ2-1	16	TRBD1	CASSLSGQALRNEQFF
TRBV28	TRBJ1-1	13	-	CASSYLLLTEAFF
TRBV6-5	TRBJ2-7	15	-	CASSNAYGSSYEQYF
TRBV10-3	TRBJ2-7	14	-	CAISDVASNDEQYF
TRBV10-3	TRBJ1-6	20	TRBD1	CAIRDPGTGKGGPYNSPLHF
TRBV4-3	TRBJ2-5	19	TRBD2	CASSQDRGSGRYKKETQYF
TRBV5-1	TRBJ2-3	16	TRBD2	CASSLALAGTTDTQYF
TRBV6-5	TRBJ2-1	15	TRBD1	CASTYRGIGVNEQFF
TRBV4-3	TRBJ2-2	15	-	CASSQGAMLSGELFF
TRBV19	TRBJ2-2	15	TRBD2	CASSVSGSGTGELFF
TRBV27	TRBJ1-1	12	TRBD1	CASTGQGTEAFF
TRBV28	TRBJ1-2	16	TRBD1	CASTLTGIILDYGYTF
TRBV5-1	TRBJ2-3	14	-	CASSESPHTDTQYF
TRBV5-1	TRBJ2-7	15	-	CASSLDLPSSYEQYF
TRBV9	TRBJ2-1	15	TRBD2	CASSVGLAGGGEQFF
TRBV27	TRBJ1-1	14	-	CASSLSGRNTEAFF
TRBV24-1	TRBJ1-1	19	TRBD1	CATSEPNGTGGRVGTEAFF
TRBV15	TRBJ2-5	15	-	CATSRPRGFQETQYF
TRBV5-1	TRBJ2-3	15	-	CASSVDNPKTDTQYF
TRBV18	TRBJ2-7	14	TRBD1	CASSPFDRVYEQYF
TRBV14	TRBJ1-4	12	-	CASSRNNEKLFF
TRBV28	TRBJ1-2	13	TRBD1	CASSLPGGDGYTF
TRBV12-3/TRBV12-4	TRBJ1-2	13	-	CASSLPRQTLYTF
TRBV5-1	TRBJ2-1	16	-	CASSLARGNYYNEQFF
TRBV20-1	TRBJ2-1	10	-	CSARAREQFF
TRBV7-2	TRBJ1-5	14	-	CASSLGGRNQPQHF
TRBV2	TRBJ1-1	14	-	CASSESRTDTEAFF
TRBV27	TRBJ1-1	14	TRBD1	CASRPGGRSTEAFF
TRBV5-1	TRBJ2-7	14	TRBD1	CASSYRDSAYEQYF
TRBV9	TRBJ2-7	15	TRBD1	CASSVGGQGSYEQYF
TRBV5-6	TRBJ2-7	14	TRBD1	CASSLLGQGYEQYF
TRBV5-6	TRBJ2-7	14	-	CASSLIRGAGEQYF
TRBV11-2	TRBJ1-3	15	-	CASSLQQISGNTIYF
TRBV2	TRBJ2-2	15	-	CASSGKGQNTGELFF
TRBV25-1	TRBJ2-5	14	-	CASSDARVEETQYF
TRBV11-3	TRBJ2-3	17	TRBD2	CASSHAWASGREDTQYF
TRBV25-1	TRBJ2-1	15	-	CASSEPSRPGHEQFF
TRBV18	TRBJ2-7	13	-	CASSPGAGYEQYF
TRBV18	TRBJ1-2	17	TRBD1	CASSPGTGFLGDYGYTF
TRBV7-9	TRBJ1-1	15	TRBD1	CASSQGQGVYTEAFF
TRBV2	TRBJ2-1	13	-	CASSGDSYNEQFF
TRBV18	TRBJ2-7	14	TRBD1	CASSGTGTSYEQYF
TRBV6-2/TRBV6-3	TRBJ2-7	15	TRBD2	CASSYREGGPYEQYF
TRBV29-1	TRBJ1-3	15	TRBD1	CSASTGTGSGNTIYF
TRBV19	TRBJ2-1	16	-	CASSIMTPGKYNEQFF
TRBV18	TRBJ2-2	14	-	CASSPPQGNGELFF